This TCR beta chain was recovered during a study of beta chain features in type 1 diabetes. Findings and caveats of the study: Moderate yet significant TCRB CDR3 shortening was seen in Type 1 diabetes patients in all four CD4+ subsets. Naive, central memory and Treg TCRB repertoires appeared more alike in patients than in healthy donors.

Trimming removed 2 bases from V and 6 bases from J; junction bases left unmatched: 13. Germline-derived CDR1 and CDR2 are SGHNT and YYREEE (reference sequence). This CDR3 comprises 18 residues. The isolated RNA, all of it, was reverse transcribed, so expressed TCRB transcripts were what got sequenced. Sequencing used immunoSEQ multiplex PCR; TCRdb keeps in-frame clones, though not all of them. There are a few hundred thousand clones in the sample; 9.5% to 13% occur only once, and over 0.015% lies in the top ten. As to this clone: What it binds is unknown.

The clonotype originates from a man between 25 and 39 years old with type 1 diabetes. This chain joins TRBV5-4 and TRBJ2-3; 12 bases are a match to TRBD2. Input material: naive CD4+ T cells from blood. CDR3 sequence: CASSFKASGGASVDTQYF. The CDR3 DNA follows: TGTGCCAGCAGCTTCAAGGCTAGCGGGGGGGCGAGTGTGGATACGCAGTATTTT.